The 10 T cell receptor beta chains in this list originate from one sample, sequenced in a study of blood T cells in healthy people across ages. The use of a sample-barcoded 5' primer and a J-beta primer mix characterized a second PCR of roughly 6 to 12 cycles. MiXCR was run by TCRdb on the 5' RACE reads, yielding one entry per CDR3 protein. The sample gives 1 million or so distinct CDR3 sequences, around 25% of which show up once; around 0.75% is in the top ten. These data are also associated with another study on T cells of mothers and their children.

The material sequenced was blood. The receptors were sampled from a girl aged 2-10 years in good health.

The V gene is TRBV5-1, the J gene TRBJ2-2; D gene uncertain. V was shortened by 5 bases and J by 5 bases, with 4 bases between the two germline ends. Germline assignment: CDR1 SGHRS and CDR2 YFSETQ. The CDR3 extends over 11 amino acids. CDR3 nucleotide sequence: TGCGCCAGCAGGATGACCGGGGAGCTGTTTTTT. It codes for CASRMTGELFF.

The chain has TRBV7-2 and TRBJ2-5, with D perhaps matching TRBD2 (6 bases). With the DNA end fitting TRBJ2-7 better, the J assignment may be wrong. The V gene's germline CDR1 is SGHTA and CDR2 FQGNSA. The CDR3 runs to 14 residues. The CDR3 sequence: CASSLGGITYEQYF. DNA for the CDR3: TGTGCCAGCAGCCTCGGCGGGATCACCTACGAGCAGTACTTC.

The gene calls are TRBV19 and TRBJ1-2, with 9 bases aligning to TRBD1. Germline V gene data show CDR1 as LNHDA and CDR2 as SQIVND (reference sequence). Losses at the gene ends were 8 bases for V and 4 bases for J; bases not matched to a gene: 5. The CDR3 has 13 amino acids. The CDR3 sequence is CASVPGQGYGYTF. CDR3 in DNA: TGTGCCAGTGTACCGGGACAGGGCTATGGCTACACCTTC.

V is TRBV7-3 and J is TRBJ1-5, with D perhaps matching TRBD1 (5 bases). Germline assignment: CDR1 SGHTA and CDR2 FQGTGA. V was trimmed by 4 bases and J by 7 bases, leaving 26 bases between them. The CDR3 runs to 18 residues. In nucleotides, the CDR3 is TGTGCCAGCAGCTCTAGCCCCGATCCGGGACTTCGGAACCAGCCCCAGCATTTT. Amino acid sequence: CASSSSPDPGLRNQPQHF.

There are a few counts of this clonotype. The rearrangement links TRBV7-2 to TRBJ2-7; no clear D gene. Germline CDR1 SGHTA, CDR2 FQGNSA. Trimming cost V 3 bases and J 12 bases, with 21 bases left between them. The length of the CDR3 is 14 residues. The CDR3 sequence: CASSFNGEGLGRYF. The DNA of the CDR3 is TGTGCCAGCAGCTTTAACGGCGAAGGCCTTGGTCGGTACTTC.

The J gene is TRBJ2-7, the V gene TRBV4-3; D call uncertain. The CDR3 has 15 amino acids. V shed 0 bases and J shed 2 bases, with 11 bases lying between them. Germline CDR1 is LGHNA and CDR2 is YSLEER. The CDR3 DNA follows: TGCGCCAGCAGCCAAGATCGAGATCCTACCTACGAGCAGTACTTC. It specifies CASSQDRDPTYEQYF.

The chain uses TRBV6-2 or TRBV6-3 and TRBJ2-7; D remains ambiguous. This CDR3 is 14 amino acids long. Trimming stripped 2 bases from V and 3 bases from J, with 11 bases between. Germline V lookup: CDR1 MNHEY, CDR2 SVGEGT. The chain's CDR3 is CASSYPGPVYEQYF. CDR3 bases: TGTGCCAGCAGTTACCCTGGACCAGTCTACGAGCAGTACTTC.

The rearrangement uses TRBV7-9 and TRBJ2-5; D is possibly TRBD1 (7 bases). V lost 6 bases, J lost 4 bases, and 15 bases lay in between. CDR1 is SEHNR, CDR2 FQNEAQ, per germline (reference sequence). The CDR3 totals 14 residues. This chain's CDR3 is CASRDRDSIETQYF. Here the CDR3 DNA reads TGTGCCAGCAGAGACAGGGACTCGATAGAGACCCAGTACTTC. Drawing the rest from reference TRBV7-9 and TRBJ2-5, the complete variable domain is DTGVSQNPRHKITKRGQNVTFRCDPISEHNRLYWYRQTLGQGPEFLTYFQNEAQLEKSRLLSDRFSAERPKGSFSTLEIQRTEQGDSAMYLCASRDRDSIETQYFGPGTRLLVL.

The chain couples TRBV25-1 to TRBJ1-5; D is unclear. Trimming took off 6 bases at V and 0 bases at J, with 12 bases between the two ends. Germline V gene lookup returns CDR1 MGHDK and CDR2 SYGVNS. The CDR3 runs 15 residues. The CDR3 bases are TGTGCCAGCAGCGCCCTTGGGGATAGCAATCAGCCCCAGCATTTT. It encodes CASSALGDSNQPQHF. The full variable domain, rest sourced from reference TRBV25-1 and TRBJ1-5, is EADIYQTPRYLVIGTGKKITLECSQTMGHDKMYWYQQDPGMELHLIHYSYGVNSTEKGDLSSESTVSRIRTEHFPLTLESARPSHTSQYLCASSALGDSNQPQHFGDGTRLSIL.

This clonotype has only a few counts. The V and J genes are TRBV5-1 and TRBJ2-1; TRBD2 matches at 12 bases. This CDR3 has 15 residues. Germline CDR1 and CDR2: SGHRS and YFSETQ. V trimming: 3 bases; J trimming: 7 bases; junction bases outside the gene matches: 5. CDR3 DNA sequence: TGCGCCAGCAGCTCAGGACTAGCGGGGTTAAATGAGCAGTTCTTC. Translated, it gives CASSSGLAGLNEQFF. Looking up the rest from reference TRBV5-1 and TRBJ2-1 gives the full variable domain: KAGVTQTPRYLIKTRGQQVTLSCSPISGHRSVSWYQQTPGQGLQFLFEYFSETQRNKGNFPGRFSGRQFSNSRSEMNVSTLELGDSALYLCASSSGLAGLNEQFFGPGTRLTVL.